The T cell receptor (beta chain) under discussion was sequenced for a study of OX40 agonist ivuxolimab in advanced cancers. Trimming cost V 7 bases and J 3 bases, with 12 bases left between them. The CDR3 has 13 residues. Germline loops: CDR1 SGHTA, CDR2 FQGNSA. TCRdb keeps only in-frame clones here, not all; method: immunoSEQ multiplex PCR. This table holds around 80,000 clones, approximately 86% found once. This clone was detected once. The chain recombines TRBV7-2 with TRBJ2-5; D might be TRBD1 (5 bases). The sequences come from CD4+ or CD8+ T cells sorted from blood, collected in a trial of the OX40 agonist ivuxolimab. The sequence was obtained from an adult with an advanced solid tumor such as melanoma, head and neck, liver or kidney cancer. The CDR3 sequence: CASTHGAEETQYF. CDR3 nucleotide sequence: TGTGCCAGCACCCATGGGGCTGAAGAGACCCAGTACTTC.